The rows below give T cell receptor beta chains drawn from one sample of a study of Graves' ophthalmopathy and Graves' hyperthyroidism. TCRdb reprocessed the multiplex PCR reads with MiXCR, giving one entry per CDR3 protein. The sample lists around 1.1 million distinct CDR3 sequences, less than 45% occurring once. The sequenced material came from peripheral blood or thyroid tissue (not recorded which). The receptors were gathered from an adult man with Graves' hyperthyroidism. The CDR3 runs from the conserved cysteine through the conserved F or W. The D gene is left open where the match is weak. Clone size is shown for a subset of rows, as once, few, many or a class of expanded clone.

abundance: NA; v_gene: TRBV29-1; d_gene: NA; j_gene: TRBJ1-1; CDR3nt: TGCAGCGTAGGGAAACAGGGATGGGGAGCCAACCAAGCTTTCTTT; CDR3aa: CSVGKQGWGANQAFF
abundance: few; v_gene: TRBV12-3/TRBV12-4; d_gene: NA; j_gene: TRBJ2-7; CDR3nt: TGTGCCAGCCGAGAACGGGAGCCGAGCGAGCAGTACTTC; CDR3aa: CASREREPSEQYF
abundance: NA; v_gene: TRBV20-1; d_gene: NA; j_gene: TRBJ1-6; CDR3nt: TGCAGTGCTAGAGGGACAGATTCACCCCTCCACTTT; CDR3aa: CSARGTDSPLHF
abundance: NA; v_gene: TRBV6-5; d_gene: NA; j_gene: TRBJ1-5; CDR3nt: TGTGCCAGCAAACAGTTCCCCGCCTCCCCTCAGCCCCAGCATTTT; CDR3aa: CASKQFPASPQPQHF
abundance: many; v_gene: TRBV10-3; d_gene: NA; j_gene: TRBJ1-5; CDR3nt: TGTGCCATCAGTGAAAGTGCGGGGTTTCAGCCCCAGCATTTT; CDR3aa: CAISESAGFQPQHF
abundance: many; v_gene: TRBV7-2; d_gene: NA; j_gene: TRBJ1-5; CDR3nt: TGTGCCAGCAGCTTAGTGGGGGGAGGGCAGCCCCAGCATTTT; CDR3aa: CASSLVGGGQPQHF
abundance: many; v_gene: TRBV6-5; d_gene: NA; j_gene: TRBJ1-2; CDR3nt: TGTGCCAGCAGTGGTGGACAGTTCACCTATGGCTACACCTTC; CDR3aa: CASSGGQFTYGYTF
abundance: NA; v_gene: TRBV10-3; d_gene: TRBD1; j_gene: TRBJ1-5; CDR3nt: TGTGCCATCACCCGTGGACAGGGTTTGGCCGGGGAGCTGTTT; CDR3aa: CAITRGQGLAGELF
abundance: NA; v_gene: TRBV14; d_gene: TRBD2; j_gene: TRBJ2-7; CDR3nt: TGTGCCAGCAGCCTATCCTCGGGACTAGCGGGAGTTTACGAGCAGTACTTC; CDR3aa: CASSLSSGLAGVYEQYF
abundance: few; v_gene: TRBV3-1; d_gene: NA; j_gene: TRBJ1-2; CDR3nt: TGTGCCAGCAGCCAAGGGGGGGACCGTGGCTACACCTTC; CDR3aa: CASSQGGDRGYTF
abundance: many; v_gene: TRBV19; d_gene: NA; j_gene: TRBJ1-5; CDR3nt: TGTGCCAGTAGTATAGTCTGGGTCAGGCGAAATCAGCCCCAGCATTTT; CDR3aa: CASSIVWVRRNQPQHF
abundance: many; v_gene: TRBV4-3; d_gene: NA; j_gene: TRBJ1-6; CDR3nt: TGCGCCAGCAGCCAAGAGTGGCAGGGAGATTCACCCCTCCACTTT; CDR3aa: CASSQEWQGDSPLHF
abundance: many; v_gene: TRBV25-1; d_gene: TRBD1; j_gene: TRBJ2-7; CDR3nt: TGTGCCAGCAGTGGTCCCTCGGGACAGTCCTCCTACGAGCAGTACTTC; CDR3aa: CASSGPSGQSSYEQYF
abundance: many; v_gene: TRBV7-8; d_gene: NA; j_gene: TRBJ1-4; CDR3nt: TGTGCCAGCAGCTTTTCAAGTCCAACTAATGAAAAACTGTTTTTT; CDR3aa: CASSFSSPTNEKLFF
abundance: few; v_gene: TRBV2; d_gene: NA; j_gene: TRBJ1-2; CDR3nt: TGTGCCAGCAGTGAAGGGGGCGACGGCTACACCTTC; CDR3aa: CASSEGGDGYTF
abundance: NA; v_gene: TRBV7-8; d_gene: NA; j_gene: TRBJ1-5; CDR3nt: TGTGCCAGCAACCACGGGGAGTTTGGGAATCAGCCCCAGCATTTT; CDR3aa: CASNHGEFGNQPQHF
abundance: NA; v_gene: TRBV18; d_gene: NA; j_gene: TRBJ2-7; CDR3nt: TGTGCCAGCTCATCCCTCAGCGGCGGGCAGTACTTC; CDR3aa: CASSSLSGGQYF
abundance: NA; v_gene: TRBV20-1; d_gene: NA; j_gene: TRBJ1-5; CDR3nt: TGCAGTGCTAGAGATCTTCGGCTGAGCAATCAGCCCCAGCATTTT; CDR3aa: CSARDLRLSNQPQHF
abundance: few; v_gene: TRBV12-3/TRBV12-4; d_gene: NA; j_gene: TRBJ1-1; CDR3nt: TGTGCCAGCAGTCTACCGAAAAGGGGATCTATGAACACTGAAGCTTTCTTT; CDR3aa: CASSLPKRGSMNTEAFF